The 14 T cell receptor beta chains reported below all come from one sample, sequenced in a study of blood T cell repertoires in COVID-19. TCRdb's copy holds only in-frame clones and misses some; the assay was immunoSEQ multiplex PCR. The table includes about 350,000 clones, roughly 87% detected once. Sequenced: peripheral blood. The receptor source for this set is a man aged 30 to 39 with COVID-19, enrolled during active disease.

The V and J genes are TRBV7-7 and TRBJ2-3, with 7 bases that match TRBD2. This CDR3 is 15 amino acids long. The V gene end was trimmed by 1 base and the J gene end by 3 bases; junction bases not matched to a gene: 4. Germline V gene data show CDR1 as SSHAT and CDR2 as FNYEAQ (reference sequence). The CDR3 DNA follows: TGTGCCAGCAGCTTAGAAGGCGGGAGTACAGATACGCAGTATTTT. Amino acid sequence: CASSLEGGSTDTQYF.

The V gene is TRBV5-1, the J gene TRBJ1-2, with D possibly TRBD1 on 6 matching bases. Germline V lookup: CDR1 SGHRS, CDR2 YFSETQ. V was cut by 4 bases and J by 1 base, with 8 bases left in between. CDR3 length: 13 residues. In nucleotides, the CDR3 is TGCGCCAGCAGCGGGGGACATAACTATGGCTACACCTTC. Its translation: CASSGGHNYGYTF.

The gene calls are TRBV7-8 and TRBJ2-1, with TRBD2 matching over 8 bases. This CDR3 is built from 18 residues. Trimming at V came to 7 bases and at J to 0 bases, leaving 14 bases not matched to a gene. Germline-derived CDR1 and CDR2 are SGHVS and FQNEAQ. The CDR3 DNA reads as TGTGCCAGCATCCCCCCGGCGGGAGGTCCCCTCTCCTACAATGAGCAGTTCTTC. As protein: CASIPPAGGPLSYNEQFF.

V gene TRBV3-1 (or the pseudogene TRBV3-2) combines with J gene TRBJ2-5; 10 bases are shared with TRBD2. Germline V gene lookup returns CDR1 LGHDT and CDR2 YNNKEL (reference sequence). The trim removed 3 bases at V and 5 bases at J, leaving 12 bases unmatched. This CDR3 region has 17 residues. The CDR3 protein is CASSHLISGGANETQYF. CDR3 nucleotide sequence: TGTGCCAGCAGCCACCTCATCAGCGGGGGGGCGAATGAGACCCAGTACTTC.

This chain uses TRBV7-2 with TRBJ1-1; 8 positions agree with TRBD1. The CDR3 runs to 14 residues. V was pared by 5 bases and J by 2 bases, with 4 bases of the junction left unmatched. Germline V gene data show CDR1 as SGHTA and CDR2 as FQGNSA. CDR3: CASSIDRGNTEAFF. The CDR3 coding sequence is TGTGCCAGCAGCATCGACAGGGGAAACACTGAAGCTTTCTTT.

This clone is a singleton in its sample. V gene TRBV19 combines with J gene TRBJ1-5; a possible D gene is TRBD1 (5 bases). Germline-derived CDR1 and CDR2 are LNHDA and SQIVND (reference sequence). The CDR3 sequence is 14 residues long. V lost 4 bases and J lost 11, with 18 bases in between. The CDR3 sequence: CASSNVGRRAAQHF. CDR3 in DNA: TGTGCCAGTAGTAATGTAGGCCGCAGGGCAGCCCAGCATTTT.

The rearrangement links TRBV5-1 to TRBJ1-6, with 10 nucleotides matching TRBD1. Trimming took 4 bases from V and 5 from J; bases not matched to a gene: 6. This CDR3 spans 16 amino acids. Germline-derived CDR1 and CDR2 are SGHRS and YFSETQ. In DNA form, the CDR3 reads TGCGCCAGCAGCATATTCGGACAGGGGGATAATTCACCCCTCCACTTT. This sequence encodes CASSIFGQGDNSPLHF.

The chain carries TRBV7-2 and TRBJ2-7, with 7 bases lining up with TRBD2. Germline CDR1 and CDR2: SGHTA and FQGNSA. V gave up 7 bases and J gave up 5 bases; unmatched junction bases: 17. There are 16 residues in the CDR3. CDR3 DNA: TGTGCCAGCACCCCGAGGGGTGGACTAGTCCTCGACGAGCAGTACTTC. Protein: CASTPRGGLVLDEQYF.

The gene calls are TRBV4-1 and TRBJ2-2, with 9 bases aligning to TRBD2. The V segment lost 2 bases and the J segment 5 bases; nucleotides outside the gene matches: 9. The V gene's germline CDR1 is MGHRA and CDR2 YSYEKL. This CDR3 is 17 amino acids long. CDR3 in DNA: TGCGCCAGCAGCCAATTGATAGCGGGAGTCCAAACCGGGGAGCTGTTTTTT. Protein: CASSQLIAGVQTGELFF.

V and J are TRBV6-5 and TRBJ2-7; TRBD2 aligns across 8 bases. Germline V gene lookup returns CDR1 MNHEY and CDR2 SVGAGI. V lost 0 bases, J lost 1 base, and 5 bases stayed unmatched. This CDR3 spans 16 amino acids. In DNA form, the CDR3 reads TGTGCCAGCAGTTACTCTAGCGGGGTACCGTCCTACGAGCAGTACTTC. Amino acid sequence: CASSYSSGVPSYEQYF.

This chain uses TRBV28 with TRBJ1-4; TRBD1 matches 8 bases. The CDR3 consists of 14 residues. Germline loops: CDR1 MDHEN, CDR2 SYDVKM. The V and J ends lost 5 bases and 7 bases, in that order; junction bases with no gene match: 6. CDR3 DNA sequence: TGTGCCAGCAGTCGGACAGGGCTCAGTGAAAAACTGTTTTTT. Amino acid sequence: CASSRTGLSEKLFF.

V usage is TRBV28 and J usage is TRBJ2-7, with D tentatively TRBD1 (6 bases). This CDR3 has 13 amino acids. CDR1 and CDR2 (germline): MDHEN, SYDVKM. V dropped 6 bases and J dropped 6 bases, with 15 bases sitting between them. The CDR3 here is CASSFETGREQYF. The CDR3 coding sequence is TGTGCCAGCAGCTTTGAGACAGGACGCGAGCAGTACTTC.

The rearrangement links TRBV15 to TRBJ2-7; TRBD2 aligns across 7 bases. This CDR3 contains 16 residues. CDR1 is LNHNV and CDR2 is YYDKDF in the germline V gene (reference sequence). V shed 0 bases, J shed 3 bases, and the junction held 8 bases outside the gene matches. The CDR3: CATSRDLASGIYEQYF. CDR3 in DNA: TGTGCCACCAGCAGAGATCTCGCTAGCGGCATCTACGAGCAGTACTTC.

This clone was observed a single time. This chain connects TRBV6-5 to TRBJ1-1; no reliable D call. This CDR3 comprises 14 residues. Germline-derived CDR1 and CDR2 are MNHEY and SVGAGI. The V gene lost 6 bases and the J gene lost 3 bases, with 14 bases spanning the gap. The CDR3 is CASSSGIRYTEAFF. The DNA of the CDR3 is TGTGCCAGCAGCTCCGGGATCAGATACACTGAAGCTTTCTTT.